The rows below give T cell receptor beta chains drawn from one sample of a study of cytotoxic CD8 clonotypes in ibrutinib-treated CLL. TCRdb keeps only in-frame clones here, not all; method: immunoSEQ multiplex PCR. Found here are about 86,000 clones, around 84% of them singletons; the top ten hold under 6%. The starting material was PBMCs, obtained before ibrutinib treatment. The source is a human donor with chronic lymphocytic leukemia. Each CDR3 is given with its conserved first and last residue. D genes are given only for firm matches. The listing skips clone size in some rows; elsewhere it reads once, few, many or a size class.

d_call,clone_size,cdr3_length,j_call,v_call,cdr3_nt,cdr3_aa
.,few,14,TRBJ2-7,TRBV9,TGTGCCAGCAGCGTAGATCACGGAACCTACGAGCAGTACTTC,CASSVDHGTYEQYF
TRBD2,.,17,TRBJ2-7,TRBV28,TGTGCCAGCAGGCGCGGTACAGCGGGATCGGACTCCTACGAGCAGTACTTC,CASRRGTAGSDSYEQYF
TRBD1,once,19,TRBJ1-1,TRBV7-9,TGTGCCAGCAGCTTAGACCGCCCGAGTTGGGGACAGGGTTACACTGAAGCTTTCTTT,CASSLDRPSWGQGYTEAFF
TRBD2,.,13,TRBJ2-7,TRBV27,TGTGCCAGCTCAGCGGGAGCTCGCAACGAGCAGTACTTC,CASSAGARNEQYF
TRBD1,.,13,TRBJ2-1,TRBV5-1,TGCGCCAGCAGCTTGCAACAGGGGGGTGAGCAGTTCTTC,CASSLQQGGEQFF
TRBD1,.,16,TRBJ2-1,TRBV28,TGTGCCAGCAGGTCCGGGACAGAGAGCTCCTACAATGAGCAGTTCTTC,CASRSGTESSYNEQFF
.,.,14,TRBJ1-1,TRBV7-2,TGTGCCAGCAGCTTAGAAGGATTGAACACTGAAGCTTTCTTT,CASSLEGLNTEAFF
.,.,17,TRBJ1-1,TRBV5-1,TGCGCCAGCAGCCCTGACGGGTTGAAGGGTGGGTTGACTGAAGCTTTCTTT,CASSPDGLKGGLTEAFF
.,.,14,TRBJ1-5,TRBV19,TGTGCCAGTAGTATAACGGGAGGCAATCAGCCCCAGCATTTT,CASSITGGNQPQHF
.,.,14,TRBJ1-1,TRBV28,TGTGCCAGCAACAAGGGGGGCGTGGACACTGAAGCTTTCTTT,CASNKGGVDTEAFF
.,few,13,TRBJ2-7,TRBV19,TGTGCCAGTAGTACCCAAAACTCTCACGAGCAGTACTTC,CASSTQNSHEQYF
.,.,14,TRBJ1-1,TRBV6-1,TGTGCCAGCCCCCCGCCAGGCTTGAACACTGAAGCTTTCTTT,CASPPPGLNTEAFF
TRBD1,.,13,TRBJ1-2,TRBV5-6,TGTGCCAGCTGGTCACAGGGGGCAGGTGGCTACACCTTC,CASWSQGAGGYTF
.,.,14,TRBJ1-5,TRBV19,TGTGCCAGTCTCTCCAACGGACCCAATCAGCCCCAGCATTTT,CASLSNGPNQPQHF
TRBD1,.,16,TRBJ1-2,TRBV2,TGTGCCAGCAGTCTACAGGGGGTACAACGCATAAATGGCTACACCTTC,CASSLQGVQRINGYTF
TRBD2,.,19,TRBJ2-1,TRBV5-4,TGTGCCAGCAGCTTGTCTAGCGGGAGGGCTAGGAGACTTAACAATGAGCAGTTCTTC,CASSLSSGRARRLNNEQFF
.,few,12,TRBJ1-2,TRBV28,TGTGCCAGCAGGGCAATTGACTATGGCTACACCTTC,CASRAIDYGYTF
.,.,18,TRBJ1-2,TRBV5-1,TGCGCCAGCAGCCCACGTCGGGACCTGCGACCTTGGGACTATGGCTACACCTTC,CASSPRRDLRPWDYGYTF
.,few,14,TRBJ2-3,TRBV27,TGTGCCAGCAGACTATCTAGGGGCGTAGATACGCAGTATTTT,CASRLSRGVDTQYF
.,.,15,TRBJ2-2,TRBV5-1,TGCGCCAGCAGCTTGGACGGTACGAACACCGGGGAGCTGTTTTTT,CASSLDGTNTGELFF
TRBD2,.,15,TRBJ2-2,TRBV4-3,TGCGCCAGCAGCCAACTAGCGGGACTCACCGGGGAGCTGTTTTTT,CASSQLAGLTGELFF
.,.,12,TRBJ2-1,TRBV19,TGTGCCAGTTCGCAGCGGCGGAATGAGCAGTTCTTC,CASSQRRNEQFF
TRBD1,.,16,TRBJ1-3,TRBV5-6,TGTGCCAGCAGCACAGGGACAGGGTTTTCTGGAAACACCATATATTTT,CASSTGTGFSGNTIYF
TRBD2,.,16,TRBJ2-7,TRBV27,TGTGCCAGCAGTCAATCGGGACTAGCGGGAGTCTCCGAGCAGTACTTC,CASSQSGLAGVSEQYF
.,.,14,TRBJ2-3,TRBV19,TGTGCCAGTAGTATCACGAACTCCCAGGGGACGCAGTATTTT,CASSITNSQGTQYF
.,.,10,TRBJ2-1,TRBV20-1,TGCAGTGCTCACTACAATGAGCAGTTCTTC,CSAHYNEQFF
.,.,15,TRBJ1-1,TRBV28,TGTGCCAGCAGTTTATTCACCTCCCTGAACACTGAAGCTTTCTTT,CASSLFTSLNTEAFF
TRBD1,.,16,TRBJ1-1,TRBV5-1,TGCGCCAGCAGCACATCGACCAGGGGGCCAAACACTGAAGCTTTCTTT,CASSTSTRGPNTEAFF
TRBD1,.,14,TRBJ1-2,TRBV28,TGTGCCAGCACGGGGACAGGGGATCCCTATGGCTACACCTTC,CASTGTGDPYGYTF
.,.,12,TRBJ1-1,TRBV5-5,TGTGCCAGCAGCTACACAGGGCTTGAAGCTTTCTTT,CASSYTGLEAFF
.,.,16,TRBJ2-3,TRBV15,TGTGCCACCAGCAGAGACCGAGGAACGAGCACAGATACGCAGTATTTT,CATSRDRGTSTDTQYF
.,.,15,TRBJ1-1,TRBV2,TGTGCCAGCAGTACACAGGGTACTGTCGGCACTGAAGCTTTCTTT,CASSTQGTVGTEAFF
.,.,12,TRBJ2-5,TRBV7-6,TGTGCCAGCAGCCGGCCCGGGGAGACCCAGTACTTC,CASSRPGETQYF
.,.,14,TRBJ2-2,TRBV2,TGTGCCAGCAGCCGGACTCGACAGACCGGGGAGCTGTTTTTT,CASSRTRQTGELFF
TRBD1,.,14,TRBJ1-1,TRBV19,TGTGCCAGTAGTTACGGACAGGGGAACACTGAAGCTTTCTTT,CASSYGQGNTEAFF
.,.,15,TRBJ2-3,TRBV19,TGTGCCAGTAGTCCCCAAGGGGGAGATGCAGATACGCAGTATTTT,CASSPQGGDADTQYF
.,.,13,TRBJ2-7,TRBV29-1,TGCAGCGCCCTTCGGGACACAGACTACGAGCAGTACTTC,CSALRDTDYEQYF
TRBD2,.,14,TRBJ2-7,TRBV10-3,TGTGCCATCAGTGGGACTAGCGAAAGGTGGGAGCAGTACTTC,CAISGTSERWEQYF
.,.,15,TRBJ2-7,TRBV11-3,TGTGCCAGCAGCCCACGGGGGACAGTTACCTACGAGCAGTACTTC,CASSPRGTVTYEQYF
.,.,12,TRBJ2-3,TRBV19,TGTGCCAGTAGTACTCAGACAGATACGCAGTATTTT,CASSTQTDTQYF
.,.,15,TRBJ2-5,TRBV6-1,TGTGCCAGCAGTGAAGGAAGAGGGCCCCAAGAGACCCAGTACTTC,CASSEGRGPQETQYF
.,.,14,TRBJ1-1,TRBV5-1,TGCGCCAGCAGCTTACAGGTATCGAACACTGAAGCTTTCTTT,CASSLQVSNTEAFF
TRBD1,.,18,TRBJ1-4,TRBV5-1,TGCGCCAGCAGCTGGGACCCGGGACAGGTACTCTATAAGGAAAAACTGTTTTTT,CASSWDPGQVLYKEKLFF
.,few,14,TRBJ1-2,TRBV5-6,TGTGCCAGCAGCTTGGCCCACCGTTACCCTGGCTACACCTTC,CASSLAHRYPGYTF
TRBD1,.,14,TRBJ2-3,TRBV9,TGTGCCAGCAGCGTGGACAGGGGCACAGATACGCAGTATTTT,CASSVDRGTDTQYF
TRBD1,.,14,TRBJ2-7,TRBV5-4,TGTGCCAGCAGCGCGGGACAGGGAAGGGGCGAGCAGTACTTC,CASSAGQGRGEQYF
.,.,17,TRBJ2-6,TRBV5-5,TGTGCCAGCAGAGATTCGGCGATTGGCTCTGGGGCCAACGTCCTGACTTTC,CASRDSAIGSGANVLTF
.,.,16,TRBJ1-3,TRBV9,TGTGCCAGCAGCGTAGATCCAGGGCCGGAAGGAAACACCATATATTTT,CASSVDPGPEGNTIYF
.,few,17,TRBJ1-5,TRBV27,TGTGCCAGCACCGAGACCGGGACAACCAGGAGCAATCAGCCCCAGCATTTT,CASTETGTTRSNQPQHF
TRBD1,.,13,TRBJ2-7,TRBV6-5,TGTGCCAGCAGTTACGGGGGACAGGGACTTTGGTACTTC,CASSYGGQGLWYF
.,.,14,TRBJ1-4,TRBV30,TGTGCCTGGAGTGTGGGAGGTGAAGGAGAAAAACTGTTTTTT,CAWSVGGEGEKLFF
.,.,15,TRBJ2-2,TRBV19,TGTGCCAGTAGTATAAATCCGGGGGCAGGCGGGGAGCTGTTTTTT,CASSINPGAGGELFF